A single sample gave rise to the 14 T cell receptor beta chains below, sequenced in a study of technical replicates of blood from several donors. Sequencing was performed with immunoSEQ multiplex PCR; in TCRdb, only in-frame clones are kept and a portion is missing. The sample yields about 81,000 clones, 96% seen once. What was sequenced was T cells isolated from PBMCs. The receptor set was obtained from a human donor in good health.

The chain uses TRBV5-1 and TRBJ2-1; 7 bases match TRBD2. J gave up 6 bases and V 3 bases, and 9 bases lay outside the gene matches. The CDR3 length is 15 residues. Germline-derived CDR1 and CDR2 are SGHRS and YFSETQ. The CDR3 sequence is CASSWGGVGFNEQFF. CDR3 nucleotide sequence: TGCGCCAGCAGCTGGGGGGGGGTAGGGTTCAATGAGCAGTTCTTC.

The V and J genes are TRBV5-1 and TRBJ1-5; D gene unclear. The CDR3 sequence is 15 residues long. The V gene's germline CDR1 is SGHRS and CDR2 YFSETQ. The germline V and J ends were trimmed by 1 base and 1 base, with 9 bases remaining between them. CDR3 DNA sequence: TGCGCCAGCAGCTTGAGCGTTGGGAGCAATCAGCCCCAGCATTTT. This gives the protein CASSLSVGSNQPQHF.

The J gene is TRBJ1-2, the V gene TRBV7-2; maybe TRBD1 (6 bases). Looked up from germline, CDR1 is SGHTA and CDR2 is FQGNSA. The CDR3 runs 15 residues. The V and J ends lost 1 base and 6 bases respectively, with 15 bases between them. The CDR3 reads CASSLEVQGLNGYTF. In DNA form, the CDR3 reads TGTGCCAGCAGCTTAGAAGTACAGGGTTTGAATGGCTACACCTTC.

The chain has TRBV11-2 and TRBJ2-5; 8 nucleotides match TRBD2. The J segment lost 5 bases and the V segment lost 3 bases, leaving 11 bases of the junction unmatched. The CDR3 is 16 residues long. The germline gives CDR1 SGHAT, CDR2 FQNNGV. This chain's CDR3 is CASSFSSGRAWETQYF. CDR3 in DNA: TGTGCCAGCAGCTTCTCCTCCGGGAGGGCCTGGGAGACCCAGTACTTC.

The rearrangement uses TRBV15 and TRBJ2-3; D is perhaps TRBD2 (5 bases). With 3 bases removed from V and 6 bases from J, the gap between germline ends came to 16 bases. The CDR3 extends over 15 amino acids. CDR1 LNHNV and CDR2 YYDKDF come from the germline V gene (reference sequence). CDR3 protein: CATSSRPKRRDTQYF. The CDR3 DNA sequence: TGTGCCACCAGCAGCCGGCCAAAGAGGAGGGATACGCAGTATTTT.

Here the CDR3 DNA reads TGTGCCAGCAGTTATAGGGGATATCAGCCCCAGCATTTT. Protein product: CASSYRGYQPQHF. The J gene is TRBJ1-5, the V gene TRBV6-5; weak D call: TRBD1 (5 bases). CDR3 length: 13 residues. V was clipped by 3 bases and J by 5 bases, with 8 bases between them. In germline, CDR1 is MNHEY, CDR2 SVGAGI.

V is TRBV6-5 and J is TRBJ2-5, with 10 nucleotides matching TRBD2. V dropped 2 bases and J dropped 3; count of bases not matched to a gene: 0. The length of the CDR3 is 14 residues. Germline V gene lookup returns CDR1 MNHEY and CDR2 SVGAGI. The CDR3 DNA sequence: TGTGCCAGCAGTTACGGACTAGCGGAAGAGACCCAGTACTTC. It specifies CASSYGLAEETQYF.

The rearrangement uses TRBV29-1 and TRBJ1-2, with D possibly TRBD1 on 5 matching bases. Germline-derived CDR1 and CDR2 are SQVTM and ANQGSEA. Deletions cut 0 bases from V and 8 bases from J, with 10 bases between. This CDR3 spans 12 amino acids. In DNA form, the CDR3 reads TGCAGCGTTGAAGATAGCGGGGGAGGCTACACCTTC. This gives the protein CSVEDSGGGYTF.

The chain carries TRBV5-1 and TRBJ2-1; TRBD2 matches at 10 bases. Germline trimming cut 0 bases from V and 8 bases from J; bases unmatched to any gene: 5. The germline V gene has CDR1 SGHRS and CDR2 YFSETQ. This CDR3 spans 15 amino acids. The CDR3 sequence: CASSLAAGGPDEQFF. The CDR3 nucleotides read TGCGCCAGCAGCTTGGCAGCGGGAGGGCCCGATGAGCAGTTCTTC.

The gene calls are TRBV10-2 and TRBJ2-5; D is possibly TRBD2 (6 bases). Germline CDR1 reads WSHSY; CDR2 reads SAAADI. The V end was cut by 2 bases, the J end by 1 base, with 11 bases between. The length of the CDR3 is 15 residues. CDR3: CASSEVPAGQETQYF. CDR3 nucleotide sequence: TGCGCCAGCAGTGAGGTCCCAGCGGGCCAAGAGACCCAGTACTTC.

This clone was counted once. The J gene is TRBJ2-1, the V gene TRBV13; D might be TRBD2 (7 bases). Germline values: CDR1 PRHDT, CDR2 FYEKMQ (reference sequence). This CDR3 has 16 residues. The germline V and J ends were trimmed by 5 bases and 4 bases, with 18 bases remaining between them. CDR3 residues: CASSLLGGGPYNEQFF. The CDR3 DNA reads TGTGCCAGCAGCCTCCTGGGGGGGGGCCCTTACAATGAGCAGTTCTTC.

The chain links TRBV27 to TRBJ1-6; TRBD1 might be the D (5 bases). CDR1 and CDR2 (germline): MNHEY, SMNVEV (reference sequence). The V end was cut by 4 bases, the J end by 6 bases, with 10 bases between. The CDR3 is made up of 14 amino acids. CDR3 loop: CASSSGGVNSPLHF. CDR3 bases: TGTGCCAGCAGTTCGGGGGGGGTTAATTCACCCCTCCACTTT.

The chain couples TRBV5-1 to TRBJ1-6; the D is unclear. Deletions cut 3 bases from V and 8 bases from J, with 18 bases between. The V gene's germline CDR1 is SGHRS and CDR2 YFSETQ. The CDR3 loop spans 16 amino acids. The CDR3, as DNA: TGCGCCAGCAGCTCCGGACCCCGACCGGGAGATTCACCCCTCCACTTT. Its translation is CASSSGPRPGDSPLHF.

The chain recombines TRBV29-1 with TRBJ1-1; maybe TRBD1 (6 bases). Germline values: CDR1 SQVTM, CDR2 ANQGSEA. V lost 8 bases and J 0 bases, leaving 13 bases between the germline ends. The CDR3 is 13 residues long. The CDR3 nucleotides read TGCAGCCTTCAGGACAGCATGAACACTGAAGCTTTCTTT. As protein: CSLQDSMNTEAFF. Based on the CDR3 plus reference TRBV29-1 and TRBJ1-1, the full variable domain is SAVISQKPSRDICQRGTSLTIQCQVDSQVTMMFWYRQQPGQSLTLIATANQGSEATYESGFVIDKFPISRPNLTFSTLTVSNMSPEDSSIYLCSLQDSMNTEAFFGQGTRLTVV.